This entry is about one TCR beta chain. Its antigen target is currently unknown. Base quality data are lacking; no much larger clone is found one base away. Library creation used the immunoSEQ multiplex PCR assay. T-cell receptor beta chain repertoire sequencing was performed alongside a 770-gene immune expression panel. In TCRdb, the immuneACCESS table is reduced to in-frame sequences with V and J assigned. These tables do not hold every clone; where another copy was compared, an unresolved V gene accounts for under half, and the others remain unexplained. The sample profile shows a few thousand clones; 70% to 80% of them were found once. The ten largest clones add up to around 6% of the sample. A total of some 40 patients with non-small-cell lung cancer that had been surgically resected, each with specimens from both a primary tumor and a brain metastasis, made up the cohort. The tumor specimens used were formalin-fixed, paraffin-embedded tissues taken from archives.

The entry originates in a study of brain metastases from non-small cell lung cancer (dated by TCRdb to the late 2010s). General notes on the study: The study profiled the immune microenvironment of paired resected primary tumors and brain metastases from non-small-cell lung cancer patients. The investigation overall reported the following: Compared with the matched primary tumors, about 69% of brain metastases appeared to show expanded T-cell clones. T-cell infiltration was lower in brain metastases than in primary tumors (P < 0.001). Paired brain metastases and primary tumors largely shared TCR repertoires, although T-cell densities in the metastases were sparse.

The CDR3 holds 15 amino acids from the cysteine to the phenylalanine. Solely the CDR3 DNA is kept, with 45 bases framed from the first base. V is clipped by 3 bases and J by 0 bases, and the sequence between their germline boundaries is 9 bases long. From a lookup of the germline V gene (reference sequence), CDR1 and CDR2 are MNHEY and SMNVEV. The chain links TRBV27 with TRBJ1-5; confidence is insufficient to name the D gene. The source material was primary lung tumor tissue. The cell subset or site label of this sample denotes: primary lung tumor paired with brain metastasis. This TCR was sampled from a donor older than 35 with non-small cell lung cancer. The CDR3 sequence is CASSFNLNSNQPQHF. The DNA sequence is TGTGCCAGCAGTTTTAACCTCAATAGCAATCAGCCCCAGCATTTT.